This paragraph reports one TCR beta chain. Germline V gene lookup returns CDR1 PRHDT and CDR2 FYEKMQ (reference sequence). V lost 2 bases, J lost 0 bases, and 11 bases lay in between. There are 15 residues in the CDR3. Original analysis: Estimates of nucleated cell counts were drawn from the amplification of reference gene primers. Assay: immunoSEQ multiplex PCR; the TCRdb copy retains only in-frame clones and omits some. Clone size and the V and J calls come from that table; the DNA yielded D and trimming. The table lists about 250,000 clones, 80% to 85% of them singletons. The data belong to a study of blood T cell repertoires in COVID-19. Grouping used clinical history reported by participants in a survey and questionnaire. Recovered status applied to Cohort 3 donors who had two consecutive negative PCRs. It also applied to those with clearance or with symptom resolution.

This chain uses TRBV13 with TRBJ2-7; D possibly corresponds to TRBD1 (6 bases). The sequence derives from a man aged 50 or older who had recovered from COVID-19. The sequenced sample consisted of PBMCs or T cells enriched from blood (not recorded which). The CDR3, as DNA: TGTGCCAGCAGCTTACTGGGGGCCCCCTCCTACGAGCAGTACTTC. It translates to CASSLLGAPSYEQYF.